This entry lists 13 T cell receptor beta chains sequenced from one sample in a study of CD8+CD57+ T cells in acquired aplastic anemia. The template used for profiling TCR beta VDJ and CDR3 was genomic DNA. TCRdb fed the reads into MiXCR, producing one record per CDR3 protein. The data contain some 180,000 distinct CDR3 sequences, about 44% of them singletons. Patients sequenced had flow cytometry evidence of CD8+CD57+ cell expansion. Specimen: sorted CD4+, CD8+, or CD8+CD57+ T cells (not recorded which) from PBMCs. The receptors come from a human donor with aplastic anemia.

The J gene is TRBJ1-2, the V gene TRBV10-3; D unclear. The V end was cut by 3 bases, the J end by 1 base, with 9 bases between. CDR1 and CDR2 (germline): ENHRY, SYGVKD. This CDR3 is built from 14 residues. In nucleotides, the CDR3 is TGTGCCATCAGTGACTTGTCCAGTAACTATGGCTACACCTTC. Protein sequence: CAISDLSSNYGYTF.

The J gene is TRBJ1-6, the V gene TRBV5-6, with 8 nucleotides matching TRBD1. The V gene's germline CDR1 is SGHDT and CDR2 YYEEEE. The CDR3 sequence is 14 residues long. V gave up 10 bases and J gave up 11 bases; unmatched junction bases: 14. The CDR3 DNA follows: TGTGCCGGGGGGGCAGGGGGCGGCCTAGCACCCCTCCACTTT. Amino acid sequence: CAGGAGGGLAPLHF.

V usage is TRBV6-1 and J usage is TRBJ2-7; D may be TRBD2 (6 bases). Germline CDR1 and CDR2: MNHNS and SASEGT. This CDR3 region has 15 residues. Trimming removed 5 bases at V and 3 bases at J, with 17 bases between. The CDR3 bases are TGTGCCAGCAGTACCCAGGGCGGGATGGACTACGAGCAGTACTTC. This translates into CASSTQGGMDYEQYF.

This clonotype occurred a few times. V and J are TRBV2 and TRBJ1-5; no clear D. The ends were cut back, 6 bases at V and 0 bases at J, with 9 bases in the middle. The germline gives CDR1 SNHLY, CDR2 FYNNEI. There are 14 residues in the CDR3. The CDR3: CASRPSNSNQPQHF. The CDR3 nucleotides are TGTGCCAGCAGGCCCAGCAATAGCAATCAGCCCCAGCATTTT.

In its sample, this clonotype was seen many times. The rearrangement links TRBV5-5 to TRBJ1-1; D call uncertain. Germline V gene lookup returns CDR1 SGHKS and CDR2 YYEKEE (reference sequence). The length of the CDR3 is 14 residues. V shed 4 bases and J shed 4 bases, with 14 bases lying between them. Here the CDR3 reads CASSPSGGGTEAFF. The CDR3 nucleotides are TGTGCCAGCAGCCCGAGTGGAGGAGGCACTGAAGCTTTCTTT.

This chain joins TRBV12-3 or TRBV12-4 and TRBJ2-7; D is undetermined. The J call may be wrong; the DNA end is better matched by TRBJ2-1. There are 10 residues in the CDR3. The CDR3 coding sequence is TGTGCCAGCGGTGGCGGAGAGCAGTTCTTC. Translation gives CASGGGEQFF.

The chain uses TRBV10-3 and TRBJ1-5; D is perhaps TRBD1 (5 bases). The CDR3 has 11 residues. V lost 2 bases and J 11 bases, leaving 7 bases between the germline ends. The germline V gene has CDR1 ENHRY and CDR2 SYGVKD. CDR3 amino acids: CAISEGTSQHF. CDR3 bases: TGTGCCATCAGTGAGGGGACGTCCCAGCATTTT.

This clonotype was recorded at least ten times. The CDR3 nucleotides are TGTGCCAGCAGTGAAATGGTGGGGGGGAGTTCACCCCTCCACTTT. This encodes CASSEMVGGSSPLHF. The rearrangement uses TRBV2 and TRBJ1-6; a weak D match, TRBD1 (5 bases). V was pared by 2 bases and J by 9 bases, with 14 bases between. Germline CDR1 is SNHLY and CDR2 is FYNNEI. The CDR3 extends over 15 amino acids.

This rearrangement joins TRBV9 to TRBJ2-3, with a tentative D call TRBD2 (5 bases). The CDR3 extends over 15 amino acids. CDR1 and CDR2 from the germline V gene are SGDLS and YYNGEE. Trimming removed 3 bases from V and 4 bases from J, with 15 bases in between. DNA for the CDR3: TGTGCCAGCAGCGAAGAGGGCAGGTGGCCAGATACGCAGTATTTT. Protein product: CASSEEGRWPDTQYF. The variable domain in full, with the rest retrieved from reference TRBV9 and TRBJ2-3, is DSGVTQTPKHLITATGQRVTLRCSPRSGDLSVYWYQQSLDQGLQFLIQYYNGEERAKGNILERFSAQQFPDLHSELNLSSLELGDSALYFCASSEEGRWPDTQYFGPGTRLTVL.

There are many counts of this clonotype. The chain employs TRBV14 and TRBJ1-1; no firm D call. V gave up 1 base and J gave up 3 bases, with 9 bases separating them. CDR3 size: 14 residues. CDR1 and CDR2 (germline): SGHDN, FVKESK. In DNA form, the CDR3 reads TGTGCCAGCAGCCAAGCCGGGTGGGACACTGAAGCTTTCTTT. Encoded protein: CASSQAGWDTEAFF. The full variable domain, rest sourced from reference TRBV14 and TRBJ1-1, is EAGVTQFPSHSVIEKGQTVTLRCDPISGHDNLYWYRRVMGKEIKFLLHFVKESKQDESGMPNNRFLAERTGGTYSTLKVQPAELEDSGVYFCASSQAGWDTEAFFGQGTRLTVV.

The gene calls are TRBV2 and TRBJ1-2; D is unclear. Germline assignment: CDR1 SNHLY and CDR2 FYNNEI. The CDR3 consists of 13 residues. Trimming pared 3 bases from V and 8 bases from J, leaving 13 bases between. CDR3 coding DNA: TGTGCCAGCAGTGATCATATTGTAATCGGCTACACCTTC. Translation: CASSDHIVIGYTF.

This clonotype appeared a few times. The rearrangement joins TRBV10-3 to TRBJ2-2, with D unresolved. CDR1 is ENHRY and CDR2 is SYGVKD in the germline V gene. V was shortened by 8 bases and J by 4 bases, with 2 bases between the two germline ends. This CDR3 spans 10 amino acids. This chain's CDR3 is CAIGTGELFF. The CDR3 coding sequence is TGTGCCATCGGCACCGGGGAGCTGTTTTTT.

V gene TRBV29-1 combines with J gene TRBJ2-2; D uncertain. Germline values: CDR1 SQVTM, CDR2 ANQGSEA. The CDR3 runs 13 residues. Trimming left V 5 bases short and J 0 bases short, with 7 bases between. The CDR3 DNA follows: TGCAGCGTTATGCGTACGAACACCGGGGAGCTGTTTTTT. It translates to CSVMRTNTGELFF.